The 13 T cell receptor beta chains listed next were all sequenced from one sample in a study of blood T cells in healthy people across ages. For the second PCR, which ran for roughly 6 to 12 cycles, a sample-barcoded 5' primer and a J-beta primer mix were used. TCRdb re-called the 5' RACE reads through MiXCR, storing one row per CDR3 protein. Seen here are almost 800,000 distinct CDR3 sequences, 55% to 70% observed once, and the top ten hold 22%. Sequenced sample: blood. These receptors all come from a man under 40 in good health.

CDR3: CASSRAGENNEQFF. The CDR3 DNA follows: TGTGCCAGCAGTCGTGCGGGAGAGAACAATGAGCAGTTCTTC. This sequence joins TRBV6-6 and TRBJ2-1; 7 bases line up with TRBD2. V lost 5 bases, J lost 5 bases, and 6 bases stayed unmatched. CDR3 length: 14 amino acids. Germline-derived CDR1 and CDR2 are MNHNY and SVGAGI (reference sequence).

V usage is TRBV11-3 and J usage is TRBJ1-5; 8 nucleotides match TRBD1. J lost 7 bases, V lost 2 bases, and 7 bases had no gene match. Germline CDR1 SGHNT, CDR2 YENEEA. CDR3 length equals 15 residues. The CDR3 loop is CASSLLTGAGQPQHF. In nucleotides, the CDR3 is TGTGCCAGCAGCTTACTGACAGGGGCGGGACAGCCCCAGCATTTT.

The chain links TRBV5-5 to TRBJ1-5; D gene uncertain. CDR3 length equals 13 residues. Trimming left V 1 base short and J 5 bases short, with 7 bases between. Germline CDR1 SGHKS, CDR2 YYEKEE (reference sequence). CDR3 coding DNA: TGTGCCAGCAGCTTGACACCGGATCAGCCCCAGCATTTT. Protein: CASSLTPDQPQHF.

A remark on this clonotype: One end of the junction fails to match germline, which may point to a read error. The chain is built from TRBV24-1 and TRBJ2-1; D uncertain. CDR1 and CDR2 (germline): KGHDR, SFDVKD. The CDR3 totals 16 residues. This CDR3 is CATTCYPRHLFNEQLF. In DNA form, the CDR3 reads TGTGCCACCACTTGCTATCCTAGGCACCTTTTCAATGAGCAGCTCTTC.

In its sample, this clonotype was seen a few times. The chain couples TRBV20-1 to TRBJ2-7; D unclear. Between the trimmed V and J ends, which lost 3 bases and 5 bases, there was a span of 17 bases. CDR3 length equals 14 residues. Germline V CDR1 and CDR2: DFQATT, SNEGSKA (reference sequence). The DNA for the CDR3 is TGCAGTGCTAGGCCCCCAGCCCTGAGTGACGAGCAGTACTTC. This codes for CSARPPALSDEQYF.

This clonotype was found many times. The V and J genes are TRBV20-1 and TRBJ2-1; 11 bases line up with TRBD2. Germline V gene sequence: CDR1 DFQATT, CDR2 SNEGSKA (reference sequence). CDR3 length equals 13 residues. V trimming: 6 bases; J trimming: 4 bases; junction bases outside the gene matches: 2. This CDR3 is CSAGTSGYNEQFF. Written as DNA, the CDR3 is TGCAGTGCCGGGACTAGCGGTTACAATGAGCAGTTCTTC.

The chain links TRBV6-5 to TRBJ1-1; 7 bases align to TRBD1. This CDR3 comprises 18 residues. Trimming removed 2 bases from V and 0 bases from J; junction bases left unmatched: 12. CDR1 is MNHEY and CDR2 is SVGAGI in the germline V gene. In DNA form, the CDR3 reads TGTGCCAGCAGTTACCAAGGAGCTTACAGGGGTATGAACACTGAAGCTTTCTTT. Protein sequence: CASSYQGAYRGMNTEAFF.

The chain joins TRBV15 to TRBJ1-2; D is possibly TRBD1 (6 bases). CDR3 length: 16 residues. CDR1 and CDR2 (germline): LNHNV, YYDKDF (reference sequence). With 5 bases removed from V and 5 bases from J, the gap between germline ends came to 21 bases. CDR3 in amino acids: CATSSQGQVILYGYTF. The DNA for the CDR3 is TGTGCCACCAGCTCGCAGGGACAAGTCATCCTTTATGGCTACACCTTC.

This chain joins TRBV4-3 and TRBJ1-4, with D unclear. V was trimmed by 0 bases and J by 8 bases, leaving 10 bases between them. The CDR3 loop spans 14 amino acids. CDR1 is LGHNA, CDR2 YSLEER, per germline. For the CDR3, the DNA is TGCGCCAGCAGCCAAGAACCGGGCCAGGAAAAACTGTTTTTT. It translates to CASSQEPGQEKLFF.

The chain joins TRBV4-3 to TRBJ2-5, with D unclear. CDR1 and CDR2 from the germline V gene are LGHNA and YSLEER. The V end was cut by 4 bases, the J end by 4 bases, with 16 bases between. The CDR3 runs 15 residues. CDR3 DNA: TGCGCCAGCAGCCCCCGGCTGTCAAAGGGAGAGACCCAGTACTTC. Protein sequence: CASSPRLSKGETQYF.

The chain couples TRBV2 to TRBJ2-5; D uncertain. Near its end, the DNA agrees better with TRBJ2-7, so the J call may be wrong. CDR3 length equals 12 residues. Germline loops: CDR1 SNHLY, CDR2 FYNNEI. For the CDR3, the DNA is TGTGCCAGCAACTCAAACCCGTACGAGCAGTACTTC. Translated, it gives CASNSNPYEQYF.

DNA for the CDR3: TGTGCCAGCAAGGTCCCGGGGCTAGCGGGAGAAAGTGAGCAGTTCTTC. Its protein is CASKVPGLAGESEQFF. This sequence joins TRBV28 and TRBJ2-1; 10 nucleotides align to TRBD2. The CDR3 spans 16 residues. Germline V gives CDR1 MDHEN, CDR2 SYDVKM. Trimming took 7 bases from V and 9 from J; bases not matched to a gene: 15.

This chain joins TRBV11-1 and TRBJ2-1, with D perhaps matching TRBD1 (6 bases). V lost 1 base, J lost 4 bases, and 11 bases lay in between. CDR1 and CDR2 from the germline V gene are SGHAT and FQDESV (reference sequence). The CDR3 is 15 amino acids. This CDR3 reads CASSLVPRGYNEQFF. As DNA, the CDR3 is TGTGCCAGCAGCTTAGTCCCGAGGGGGTACAATGAGCAGTTCTTC.